What follows is one T cell receptor (beta chain) and its context. What it binds is unknown. Extracted RNA was reverse transcribed, and the resulting cDNA served as sequencing template. Method: immunoSEQ multiplex PCR; TCRdb's copy keeps in-frame clones and lacks some. The profile shows approximately 210,000 clones, around 65% of them singletons. The data were obtained in a study of CD8+ T cells in alopecia areata. Overall study: Among treated patients, severity was scored by affected scalp area percentage. Study observations and caveats: Sequence data from scalp samples additionally include resident alphabeta T cells of normal skin. Patients shared TCRs less clearly than mice did, possibly for HLA-related reasons.

Treatment: oral pan-JAK inhibitor, 5-10 mg twice daily. This CDR3 has 11 amino acids. V was shortened by 5 bases and J by 4 bases, with 8 bases between the two germline ends. Germline CDR1 is SQVTM and CDR2 is ANQGSEA. The specimen comprised CD4+ T cells sorted from blood, sampled around week 44, from a patient treated with tofacitinib. This sequence joins TRBV29-1 and TRBJ1-1; the D is unclear. The sequence was collected from a human donor with alopecia areata. As DNA, the CDR3 is TGCAGCGTTTGGGGAGGCACTGAAGCTTTCTTT. This codes for CSVWGGTEAFF. Filled out from reference TRBV29-1 and TRBJ1-1, the complete variable domain reads SAVISQKPSRDICQRGTSLTIQCQVDSQVTMMFWYRQQPGQSLTLIATANQGSEATYESGFVIDKFPISRPNLTFSTLTVSNMSPEDSSIYLCSVWGGTEAFFGQGTRLTVV.